The clone carrying this T cell receptor beta chain was observed many times. TCRdb ran MiXCR on the RACE reads and lists one entry per CDR3 protein. The data show tens of thousands of distinct CDR3 sequences, over 9.5% seen once. These data belong to a study of human T cells and chemical hapten exposure. Time point: pre-sensitization, week 0. Treatment indicated: therapeutic diphenylcyclopropenone sensitization with weekly scalp DPC. The CDR3 consists of 14 residues. Germline values: CDR1 DFQATT, CDR2 SNEGSKA (reference sequence). V lost 6 bases, J lost 5 bases, and 12 bases stayed unmatched. This chain links TRBV20-1 with TRBJ2-7; TRBD1 aligns across 8 bases. This clonotype originated in a woman in her fifties or sixties with alopecia areata. Some clones in this sample may be carry-over from other donors' samples. Material: whole blood, obtained in connection with sensitization to the hapten diphenylcyclopropenone (DPC). CDR3 in amino acids: CSAKWTGTLNEQYF. CDR3 nucleotides: TGCAGTGCCAAGTGGACAGGGACCCTTAACGAGCAGTACTTC.